This entry lists 14 T cell receptor beta chains sequenced from one sample in a study of OX40 agonist ivuxolimab in advanced cancers. Some clones are missing from TCRdb's copy, which holds only in-frame ones; the method was immunoSEQ multiplex PCR. The profile shows about 20,000 clones, about 80% of them singletons. The sample here was CD4+ or CD8+ T cells sorted from blood, taken in a trial of the OX40 agonist ivuxolimab. The receptors originated from an adult with an advanced solid tumor such as melanoma, head and neck, liver or kidney cancer.

This clone has only one observation. This sequence joins TRBV19 and TRBJ1-5; unclear D gene. Germline V lookup: CDR1 LNHDA, CDR2 SQIVND (reference sequence). The CDR3 contains 14 residues. V gave up 3 bases and J gave up 2 bases, with 8 bases separating them. DNA of the CDR3: TGTGCCAGTAGTATTTCCAAAGGCAATCAGCCCCAGCATTTT. Translated, it gives CASSISKGNQPQHF.

In its sample, this clone was seen a few times. This sequence joins TRBV10-3 and TRBJ2-5, with D possibly matching TRBD1 (6 bases). Per the germline V gene, CDR1 is ENHRY and CDR2 is SYGVKD. CDR3 length: 12 amino acids. The ends were cut back, 10 bases at V and 0 bases at J, with 9 bases in the middle. CDR3 sequence (DNA): TGTGCCACAAGGGACAACCAAGAGACCCAGTACTTC. Its translation is CATRDNQETQYF.

V and J are TRBV4-2 and TRBJ1-1, with no clear D. CDR3 size: 15 residues. Trimming shortened V by 4 bases and J by 1 base, and 13 bases separated the two germline ends. In germline, CDR1 is LGHNA, CDR2 YNFKEQ. The CDR3 here is CASSPITGPNTEAFF. As DNA, the CDR3 is TGTGCCAGCAGCCCGATTACCGGGCCGAACACTGAAGCTTTCTTT.

This chain joins TRBV19 and TRBJ1-2; 11 bases line up with TRBD1. Trimming took 3 bases from V and 7 from J; bases not matched to a gene: 4. The CDR3 loop spans 14 amino acids. Looked up from germline, CDR1 is LNHDA and CDR2 is SQIVND (reference sequence). CDR3 region: CASSMLDRGPGYTF. CDR3 bases: TGTGCCAGTAGTATGCTGGACAGGGGGCCTGGCTACACCTTC.

V and J are TRBV4-2 and TRBJ2-3; possibly TRBD2 for D (6 bases). The germline V gene encodes CDR1 LGHNA and CDR2 YNFKEQ. CDR3 length equals 19 residues. The V end lost 1 base, the J end lost 2 bases, and 22 bases lay between the germline ends. In nucleotides, the CDR3 is TGTGCCAGCAGCCAAGTTGGCGAGGGGAGTGGGGGGTTCACAGATACGCAGTATTTT. It is translated as CASSQVGEGSGGFTDTQYF.

The chain has TRBV7-2 and TRBJ1-6; D unresolved. The CDR3 runs to 16 residues. Per germline, CDR1 SGHTA and CDR2 FQGNSA. V dropped 6 bases and J dropped 4 bases, with 16 bases sitting between them. The CDR3 reads CASSPQPSFYNSPLHF. The DNA for the CDR3 is TGTGCCAGCAGTCCCCAGCCTAGTTTTTATAATTCACCCCTCCACTTT.

This clone was seen a few times. The chain links TRBV5-1 to TRBJ2-7; TRBD1 matches at 8 bases. Trimming at V came to 1 base and at J to 7 bases, leaving 10 bases not matched to a gene. The CDR3 totals 15 residues. Germline CDR1 reads SGHRS; CDR2 reads YFSETQ. Written as DNA, the CDR3 is TGCGCCAGCAGCTTGTATAGCAGGGGGCGTCAAGAGCAGTACTTC. This translates into CASSLYSRGRQEQYF. The complete variable domain, with remaining parts taken from reference TRBV5-1 and TRBJ2-7, reads KAGVTQTPRYLIKTRGQQVTLSCSPISGHRSVSWYQQTPGQGLQFLFEYFSETQRNKGNFPGRFSGRQFSNSRSEMNVSTLELGDSALYLCASSLYSRGRQEQYFGPGTRLTVT.

The rearrangement links TRBV28 to TRBJ2-5; a weak D match, TRBD1 (6 bases). Trimming pared 1 base from V and 1 base from J, leaving 10 bases between. This CDR3 comprises 15 residues. Germline CDR1 MDHEN, CDR2 SYDVKM. CDR3 residues: CASSLYRAGQETQYF. CDR3 coding DNA: TGTGCCAGCAGTTTATACAGGGCAGGCCAAGAGACCCAGTACTTC. The full variable domain, completed using reference TRBV28 and TRBJ2-5, is DVKVTQSSRYLVKRTGEKVFLECVQDMDHENMFWYRQDPGLGLRLIYFSYDVKMKEKGDIPEGYSVSREKKERFSLILESASTNQTSMYLCASSLYRAGQETQYFGPGTRLLVL.

The chain recombines TRBV30 with TRBJ1-2; D unclear. The CDR3 totals 12 residues. Trimming removed 2 bases from V and 8 bases from J, with 12 bases in between. Germline CDR1 is GTSNPN and CDR2 is SVGIG (reference sequence). CDR3 sequence: CAWSKEQGGYTF. CDR3 nucleotides: TGTGCCTGGAGTAAAGAGCAAGGGGGCTACACCTTC.

This clone was picked up a small number of times. Here the CDR3 reads CASSSRGRTDTQYF. Here the CDR3 DNA reads TGTGCCAGCAGTTCCAGGGGGCGAACAGATACGCAGTATTTT. This chain uses TRBV27 with TRBJ2-3; 8 positions agree with TRBD1. Germline CDR1 reads MNHEY; CDR2 reads SMNVEV (reference sequence). Germline trimming cut 4 bases from V and 3 bases from J; bases unmatched to any gene: 3. The CDR3 spans 14 residues.

This clone is a singleton in its sample. The chain combines TRBV19 with TRBJ1-4; D remains unclear. The CDR3 loop spans 15 amino acids. Germline values: CDR1 LNHDA, CDR2 SQIVND (reference sequence). Trimming shortened V by 6 bases and J by 10 bases, and 21 bases separated the two germline ends. The CDR3 region has the DNA TGTGCCAGTAGAGATCGACGGGCAGAAAAGCCAAAACTGTTTTTT. This encodes CASRDRRAEKPKLFF.

The chain couples TRBV6-1 to TRBJ1-2, with D unclear. Deletions cut 0 bases from V and 7 bases from J, with 12 bases between. Germline-derived CDR1 and CDR2 are MNHNS and SASEGT. The CDR3 runs 14 residues. The DNA for the CDR3 is TGTGCCAGCAGTGAAGCGCCGGAGGGAGGTGGCTACACCTTC. This gives the protein CASSEAPEGGGYTF.

The chain recombines TRBV10-3 with TRBJ1-4; D remains unclear. This CDR3 has 13 amino acids. The germline V gene encodes CDR1 ENHRY and CDR2 SYGVKD. Trimming pared 3 bases from V and 8 bases from J, leaving 10 bases between. The CDR3 region is CAISERGKEKLFF. The CDR3 DNA reads TGTGCCATCAGTGAACGAGGGAAGGAAAAACTGTTTTTT.

The chain links TRBV19 to TRBJ1-5; TRBD1 matches 10 bases. The CDR3 sequence is 14 residues long. Germline V gene lookup returns CDR1 LNHDA and CDR2 SQIVND (reference sequence). Trimming cost V 7 bases and J 7 bases; bases outside gene matches: 7. The CDR3 here is CASTTGTGAQPQHF. As DNA, the CDR3 is TGTGCCAGTACAACCGGGACAGGGGCCCAGCCCCAGCATTTT.